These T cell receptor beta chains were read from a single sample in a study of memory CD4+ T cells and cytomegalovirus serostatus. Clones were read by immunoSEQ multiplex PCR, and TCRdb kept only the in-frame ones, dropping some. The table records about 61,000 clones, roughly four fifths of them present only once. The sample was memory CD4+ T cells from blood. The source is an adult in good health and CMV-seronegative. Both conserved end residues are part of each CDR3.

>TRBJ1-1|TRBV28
CASSPPWAGGAGFF
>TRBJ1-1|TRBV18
CASSRGGNGGNTEAFF
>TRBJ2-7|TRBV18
CASSSDWREQYF
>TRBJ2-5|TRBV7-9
CASMPLAGGPRETQYF
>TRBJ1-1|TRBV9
CASSPGDTEAFF
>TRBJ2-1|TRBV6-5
CASSYSMTGNEQFF
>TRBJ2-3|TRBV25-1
CASSDWTSGSGTQYF
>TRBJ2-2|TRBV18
CASSPILAGAGELFF
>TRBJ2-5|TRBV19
CASSLTQGNSRKTQYF
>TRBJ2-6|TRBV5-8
CASSLDWGAWLSSGANVLTF
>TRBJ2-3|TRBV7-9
CASSLDGADTQYF
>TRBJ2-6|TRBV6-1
CASAVVSGANVLTF
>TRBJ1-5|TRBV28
CASSFSDGHRGQPQHF
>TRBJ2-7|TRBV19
CASKVLASSYEQYF
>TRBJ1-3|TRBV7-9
CASSPGAGLENTIYF
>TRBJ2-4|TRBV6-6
CASSYEGAQYF
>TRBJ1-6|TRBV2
CASSETPPWGIYNSPLHF
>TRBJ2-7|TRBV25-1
CASSAPKTAEQYF
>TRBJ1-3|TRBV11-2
CASSSGISGNTIYF
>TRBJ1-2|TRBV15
CATSVGTRKEGYTF
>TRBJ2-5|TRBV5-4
CASSSLLEETQYF
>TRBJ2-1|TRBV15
CATSRVASASMLF
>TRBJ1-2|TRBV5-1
CASSPTGTRQGFLYGYTF
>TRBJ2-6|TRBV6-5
CASGRSNVLTF
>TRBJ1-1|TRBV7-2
CASSLIPGQGAFF
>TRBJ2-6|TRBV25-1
CASSGRQGTHSGANVLTF
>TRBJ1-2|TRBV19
CASSQGTVNGYTF
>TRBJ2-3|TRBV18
CASSQIGQGRDTQYF
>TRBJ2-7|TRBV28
CASSPPGYEQYF
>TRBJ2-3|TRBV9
CASGQGAWVDTQYF
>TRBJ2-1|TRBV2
CASTLADNEQFF
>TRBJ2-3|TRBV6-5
CASSFQPPGQGRPQYF
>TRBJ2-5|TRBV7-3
CASSPPGQGETQYF
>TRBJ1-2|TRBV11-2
CASSWDRGKDGYTF
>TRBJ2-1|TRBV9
CASSSGGYNEQFF
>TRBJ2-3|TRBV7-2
CASSHTSASWIFTDTQYF
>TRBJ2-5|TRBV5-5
CASSLQASGGRETQYF
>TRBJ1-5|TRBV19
CASSNGRDRGRSTNQPQHF
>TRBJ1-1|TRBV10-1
CASSETVNTEAFF
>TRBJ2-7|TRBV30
CAWSVPDYEQYF
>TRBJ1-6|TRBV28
CASSPRGPNNSPLHF
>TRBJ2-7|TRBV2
CASSGGTGGYEQYF
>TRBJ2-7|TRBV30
CAWDRGGEGYEQYF
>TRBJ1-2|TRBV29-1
CSVRQGWSNYGYTF
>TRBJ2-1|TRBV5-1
CASSPPNQGNNEQFF
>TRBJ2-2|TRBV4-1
CASSRGSGGSVAGELFF
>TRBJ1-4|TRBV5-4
CASSSKRDEKLFF
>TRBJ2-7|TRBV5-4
CASSLRREGGEQYF
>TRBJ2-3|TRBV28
CASERGTDTQYF
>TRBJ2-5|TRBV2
CASSVGLAAQETQYF
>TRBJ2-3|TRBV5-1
CASSLAQLGSTDTQYF
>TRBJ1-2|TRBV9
CASSHGTADGYTF
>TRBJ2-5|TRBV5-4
CASSLTGHGEETQYF